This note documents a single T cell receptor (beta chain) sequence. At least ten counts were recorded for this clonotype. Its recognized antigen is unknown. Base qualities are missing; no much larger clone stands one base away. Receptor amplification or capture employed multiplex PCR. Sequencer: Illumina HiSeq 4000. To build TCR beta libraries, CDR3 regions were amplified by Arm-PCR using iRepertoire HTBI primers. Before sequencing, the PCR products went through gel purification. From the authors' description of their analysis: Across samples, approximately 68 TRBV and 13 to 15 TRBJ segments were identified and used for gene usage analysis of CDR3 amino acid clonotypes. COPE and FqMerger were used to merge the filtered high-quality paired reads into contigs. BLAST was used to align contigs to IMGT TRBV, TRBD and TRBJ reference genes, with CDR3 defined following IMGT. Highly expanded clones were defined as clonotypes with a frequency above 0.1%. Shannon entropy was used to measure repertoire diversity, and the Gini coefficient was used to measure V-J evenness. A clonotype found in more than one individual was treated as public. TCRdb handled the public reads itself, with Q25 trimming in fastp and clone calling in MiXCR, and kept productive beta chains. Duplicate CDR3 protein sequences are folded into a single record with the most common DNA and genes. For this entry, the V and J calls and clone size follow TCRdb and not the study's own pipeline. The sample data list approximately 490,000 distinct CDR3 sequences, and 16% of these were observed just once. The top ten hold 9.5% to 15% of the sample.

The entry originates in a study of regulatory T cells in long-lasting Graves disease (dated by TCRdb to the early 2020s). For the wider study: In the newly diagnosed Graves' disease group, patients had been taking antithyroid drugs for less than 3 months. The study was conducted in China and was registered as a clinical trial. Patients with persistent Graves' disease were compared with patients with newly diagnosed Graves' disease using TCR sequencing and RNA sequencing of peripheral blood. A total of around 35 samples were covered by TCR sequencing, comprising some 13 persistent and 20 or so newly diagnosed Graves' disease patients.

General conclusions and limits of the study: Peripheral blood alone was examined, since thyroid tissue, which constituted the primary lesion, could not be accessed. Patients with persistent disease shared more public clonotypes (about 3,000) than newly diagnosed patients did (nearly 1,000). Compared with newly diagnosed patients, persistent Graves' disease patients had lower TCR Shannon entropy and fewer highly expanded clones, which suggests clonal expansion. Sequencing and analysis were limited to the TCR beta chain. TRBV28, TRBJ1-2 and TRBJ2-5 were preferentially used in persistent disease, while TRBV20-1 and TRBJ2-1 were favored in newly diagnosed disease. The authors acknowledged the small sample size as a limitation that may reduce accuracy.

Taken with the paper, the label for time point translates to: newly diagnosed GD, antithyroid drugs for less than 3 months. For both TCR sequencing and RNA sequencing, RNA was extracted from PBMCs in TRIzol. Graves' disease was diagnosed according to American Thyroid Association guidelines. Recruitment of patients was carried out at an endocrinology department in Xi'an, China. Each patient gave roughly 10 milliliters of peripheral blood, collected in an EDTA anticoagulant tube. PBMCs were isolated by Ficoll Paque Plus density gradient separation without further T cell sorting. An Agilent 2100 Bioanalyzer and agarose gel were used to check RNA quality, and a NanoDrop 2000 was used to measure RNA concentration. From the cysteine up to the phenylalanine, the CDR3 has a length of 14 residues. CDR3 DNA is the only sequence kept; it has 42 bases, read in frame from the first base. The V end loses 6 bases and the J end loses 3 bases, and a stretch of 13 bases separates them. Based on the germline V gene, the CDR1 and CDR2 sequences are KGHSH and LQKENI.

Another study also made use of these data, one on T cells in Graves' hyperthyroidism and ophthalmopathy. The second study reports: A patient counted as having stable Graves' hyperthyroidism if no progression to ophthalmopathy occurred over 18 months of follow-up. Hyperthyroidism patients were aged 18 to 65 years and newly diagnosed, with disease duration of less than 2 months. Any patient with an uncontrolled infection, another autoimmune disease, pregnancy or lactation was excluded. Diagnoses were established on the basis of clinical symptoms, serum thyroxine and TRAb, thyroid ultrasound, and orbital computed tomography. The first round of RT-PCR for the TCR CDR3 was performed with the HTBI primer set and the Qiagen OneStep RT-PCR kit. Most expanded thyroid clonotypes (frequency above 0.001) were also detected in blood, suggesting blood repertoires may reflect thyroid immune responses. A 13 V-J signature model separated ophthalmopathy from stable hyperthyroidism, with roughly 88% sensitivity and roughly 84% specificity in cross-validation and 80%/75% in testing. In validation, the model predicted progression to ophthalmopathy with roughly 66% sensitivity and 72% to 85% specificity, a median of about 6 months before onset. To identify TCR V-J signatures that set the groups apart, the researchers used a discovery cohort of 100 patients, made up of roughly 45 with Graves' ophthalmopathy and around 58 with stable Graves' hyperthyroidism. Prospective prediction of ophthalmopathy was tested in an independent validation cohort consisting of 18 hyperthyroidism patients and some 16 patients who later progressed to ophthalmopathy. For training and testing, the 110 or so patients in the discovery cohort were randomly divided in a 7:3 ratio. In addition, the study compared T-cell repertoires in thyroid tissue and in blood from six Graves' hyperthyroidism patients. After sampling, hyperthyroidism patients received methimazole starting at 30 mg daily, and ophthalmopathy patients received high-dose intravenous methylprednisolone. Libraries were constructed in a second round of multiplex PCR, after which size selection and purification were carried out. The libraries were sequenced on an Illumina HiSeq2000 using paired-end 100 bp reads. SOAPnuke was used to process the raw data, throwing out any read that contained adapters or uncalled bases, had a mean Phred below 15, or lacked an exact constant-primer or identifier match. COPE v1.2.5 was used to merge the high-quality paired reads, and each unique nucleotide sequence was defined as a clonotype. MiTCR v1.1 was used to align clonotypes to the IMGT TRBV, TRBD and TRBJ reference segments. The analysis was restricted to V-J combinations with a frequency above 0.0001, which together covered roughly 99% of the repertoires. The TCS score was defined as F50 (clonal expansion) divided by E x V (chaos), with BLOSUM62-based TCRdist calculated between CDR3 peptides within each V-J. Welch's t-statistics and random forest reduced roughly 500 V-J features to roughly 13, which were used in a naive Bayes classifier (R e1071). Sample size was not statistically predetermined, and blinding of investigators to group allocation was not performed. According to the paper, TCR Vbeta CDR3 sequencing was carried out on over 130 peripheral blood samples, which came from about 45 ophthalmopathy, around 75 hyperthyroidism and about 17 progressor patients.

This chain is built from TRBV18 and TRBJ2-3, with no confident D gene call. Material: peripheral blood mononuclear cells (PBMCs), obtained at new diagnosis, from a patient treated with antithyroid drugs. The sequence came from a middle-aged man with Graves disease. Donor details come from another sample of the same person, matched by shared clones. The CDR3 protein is CASSTDPGTDTQYF. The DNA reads TGTGCCAGCTCCACAGACCCCGGGACAGATACGCAGTATTTT.